Following are 27 T cell receptor beta chains from one sample sequenced in a study of blood T cell repertoires in COVID-19. Clones were read by immunoSEQ multiplex PCR, and TCRdb kept only the in-frame ones, dropping some. This sample has 250,000 to 400,000 clones, with approximately 88% found just once. The specimen was peripheral blood. The source of these receptors is a woman aged 25 to 39 with COVID-19, enrolled during active disease.

The rearrangement uses TRBV18 and TRBJ1-3; D uncertain. CDR3 length: 16 residues. CDR1 is KGHSH and CDR2 is LQKENI in the germline V gene. V was shortened by 6 bases and J by 0 bases, with 15 bases between the two germline ends. The CDR3 spells CASSQDPGSSGNTIYF. DNA for the CDR3: TGTGCCAGCTCCCAGGACCCCGGGAGCTCTGGAAACACCATATATTTT.

The chain is built from TRBV7-3 and TRBJ2-5; D might be TRBD1 (7 bases). Germline V gene lookup returns CDR1 SGHTA and CDR2 FQGTGA. The germline V and J ends were trimmed by 4 bases and 1 base, with 13 bases remaining between them. The CDR3 covers 15 residues. The chain's CDR3 is CASSYQGGGQETQYF. CDR3 nucleotides: TGTGCCAGCAGCTATCAGGGGGGAGGCCAAGAGACCCAGTACTTC.

The chain carries TRBV28 and TRBJ1-2, with 9 bases matching TRBD1. Trimming took 6 bases from V and 6 from J; bases not matched to a gene: 8. Germline loops: CDR1 MDHEN, CDR2 SYDVKM. The length of the CDR3 is 14 residues. As DNA, the CDR3 is TGTGCCAGCAGGATCTCCGGGACAGGGCATGGCTACACCTTC. Protein: CASRISGTGHGYTF.

This chain uses TRBV9 with TRBJ1-6; no definite D call. CDR1 is SGDLS and CDR2 is YYNGEE in the germline V gene. CDR3 length: 12 amino acids. Deletions cut 2 bases from V and 13 bases from J, with 10 bases between. CDR3 nucleotides: TGTGCCAGCAGCGTCGGAGGGTTCCCCCTCCACTTT. It encodes CASSVGGFPLHF.

This rearrangement joins TRBV2 to TRBJ1-2, with D unclear. Per germline, CDR1 SNHLY and CDR2 FYNNEI. V lost 4 bases, J lost 4 bases, and 13 bases lay in between. The CDR3 is made up of 14 amino acids. CDR3 sequence: CASSVEGPLYGYTF. The DNA of the CDR3 is TGTGCCAGCAGTGTCGAGGGTCCCCTCTATGGCTACACCTTC.

The chain recombines TRBV7-8 with TRBJ2-7, with 9 bases that match TRBD2. The CDR3 is 16 amino acids. Unmatched junction bases numbered 5, after V lost 1 base and J lost 1 base. Germline V lookup: CDR1 SGHVS, CDR2 FQNEAQ. As DNA, the CDR3 is TGTGCCAGCAGCTTAGTTGCGGGGGGGCGGTCCTACGAGCAGTACTTC. Translation: CASSLVAGGRSYEQYF. The entire variable domain, with the rest obtained from reference TRBV7-8 and TRBJ2-7, is as follows: GAGVSQSPRYKVAKRGQDVALRCDPISGHVSLFWYQQALGQGPEFLTYFQNEAQLDKSGLPSDRFFAERPEGSVSTLKIQRTQQEDSAVYLCASSLVAGGRSYEQYFGPGTRLTVT.

The J gene is TRBJ1-1, the V gene TRBV2; 8 bases line up with TRBD1. V gave up 6 bases and J gave up 8 bases; unmatched junction bases: 11. Germline CDR1 is SNHLY and CDR2 is FYNNEI. The CDR3 length is 14 residues. In nucleotides, the CDR3 is TGTGCCAGCAGGGGGGACAGGACCTTACGAGAAGCTTTCTTT. It encodes CASRGDRTLREAFF. Full variable domain (remainder filled in from reference TRBV2 and TRBJ1-1): EPEVTQTPSHQVTQMGQEVILRCVPISNHLYFYWYRQILGQKVEFLVSFYNNEISEKSEIFDDQFSVERPDGSNFTLKIRSTKLEDSAMYFCASRGDRTLREAFFGQGTRLTVV.

The V gene is TRBV18, the J gene TRBJ2-3; 8 nucleotides agree with TRBD1. Trimming cost V 5 bases and J 11 bases; bases outside gene matches: 6. The CDR3 covers 12 residues. Per germline, CDR1 KGHSH and CDR2 LQKENI. The CDR3 here is CASSSSGTGQYF. The CDR3 region has the DNA TGTGCCAGCTCATCCTCCGGGACAGGGCAGTATTTT.

V gene TRBV24-1 combines with J gene TRBJ2-3; 8 bases map to TRBD1. CDR3 length: 14 amino acids. After removal of 5 bases from V and 3 bases from J, the junction contained 3 bases not matched to a gene. CDR1 is KGHDR and CDR2 is SFDVKD in the germline V gene. CDR3 loop: CATSGTGRTDTQYF. The CDR3 nucleotides read TGTGCCACCAGTGGGACAGGGAGAACAGATACGCAGTATTTT.

About this clone itself: The sample holds other DNA sequences that translate to the same CDR3. The J gene is TRBJ1-2, the V gene TRBV5-1; 7 bases match TRBD1. Germline V gives CDR1 SGHRS, CDR2 YFSETQ. The CDR3 is 14 amino acids. V was pared by 0 bases and J by 4 bases, with 3 bases of the junction left unmatched. The CDR3 DNA follows: TGCGCCAGCAGCTTGGGGGACAGTTCCTATGGCTACACCTTC. This gives the protein CASSLGDSSYGYTF.

The table lists this clone with a count of one. This chain links TRBV6-2 or TRBV6-3 with TRBJ1-2; possibly TRBD1 for D (6 bases). The CDR3 is 17 residues long. V lost 4 bases and J lost 8, with 26 bases in between. The germline V gene has CDR1 MNHEY and CDR2 SVGEGT. The CDR3, as DNA: TGTGCCAGCAGTTCCGGGACATGGGGCGCGCTGGTTTGGGGCTACACCTTC. It codes for CASSSGTWGALVWGYTF.

The V and J genes are TRBV6-5 and TRBJ1-2; the match to TRBD1 covers 9 bases. Germline assignment: CDR1 MNHEY and CDR2 SVGAGI. The CDR3 totals 16 residues. V was clipped by 2 bases and J by 6 bases; unmatched bases: 10. This chain's CDR3 is CASSYGTGGKRDGYTF. CDR3 DNA: TGTGCCAGCAGTTACGGTACAGGGGGCAAAAGGGATGGCTACACCTTC.

Remarks on this clone: One end of the junction does not line up with germline, which may come from a read error. This sequence joins TRBV4-2 and TRBJ2-7, with TRBD2 matching over 16 bases. CDR1 and CDR2 from the germline V gene are LGHNA and YNFKEQ. This CDR3 contains 21 residues. CDR3: CVSSQALVGTSGGGTSYEQYF. DNA of the CDR3: TGTGTCAGCAGCCAAGCCCTCGTAGGGACTAGCGGGGGGGGAACCTCCTACGAGCAGTACTTC.

V and J are TRBV5-1 and TRBJ1-2; 8 bases agree with TRBD1. V shed 0 bases, J shed 4 bases, and the junction held 5 bases outside the gene matches. The CDR3 has 15 amino acids. Germline loops: CDR1 SGHRS, CDR2 YFSETQ. The CDR3 protein is CASSLGTGGIYGYTF. CDR3 in DNA: TGCGCCAGCAGCTTGGGAACAGGGGGGATCTATGGCTACACCTTC.

The chain combines TRBV9 with TRBJ1-5; D gene ambiguous. The germline V gene encodes CDR1 SGDLS and CDR2 YYNGEE. Trimming removed 1 base at V and 4 bases at J, with 12 bases between. The CDR3 loop spans 15 amino acids. The CDR3 DNA sequence: TGTGCCAGCAGCGTATACGGTATACCGAATCAGCCCCAGCATTTT. Translating it yields CASSVYGIPNQPQHF. Together with reference TRBV9 and TRBJ1-5, the CDR3 gives the full variable domain: DSGVTQTPKHLITATGQRVTLRCSPRSGDLSVYWYQQSLDQGLQFLIQYYNGEERAKGNILERFSAQQFPDLHSELNLSSLELGDSALYFCASSVYGIPNQPQHFGDGTRLSIL.

This clone was picked up one time. The gene calls are TRBV24-1 and TRBJ2-3; 8 nucleotides match TRBD1. Germline CDR1 and CDR2: KGHDR and SFDVKD. J was trimmed by 1 base and V by 12 bases; bases with no gene match: 11. This CDR3 has 15 amino acids. The CDR3 loop is CAVRQGRSGTDTQYF. The CDR3 coding sequence is TGTGCCGTAAGACAGGGGCGGTCGGGCACAGATACGCAGTATTTT.

The V and J genes are TRBV7-2 and TRBJ1-2, with D possibly TRBD1 on 5 matching bases. Trimming removed 6 bases at V and 8 bases at J, with 19 bases between. The V gene's germline CDR1 is SGHTA and CDR2 FQGNSA. This CDR3 has 14 amino acids. CDR3 nucleotides: TGTGCCAGCAGTCCCGCCGGCAGGGTATACGGCTACACCTTC. Translated: CASSPAGRVYGYTF.

This clone was found a few times. The gene calls are TRBV6-5 and TRBJ1-1; tentatively, D is TRBD1 (6 bases). The CDR3 spans 14 residues. Trimming took off 7 bases at V and 0 bases at J, with 12 bases between the two ends. Germline V gene sequence: CDR1 MNHEY, CDR2 SVGAGI. CDR3 in amino acids: CASTDSPMNTEAFF. In DNA form, the CDR3 reads TGTGCCAGCACGGACAGTCCCATGAACACTGAAGCTTTCTTT.

In this sample, this clone turned up once. V is TRBV19 and J is TRBJ1-2; 7 bases agree with TRBD1. Germline V lookup: CDR1 LNHDA, CDR2 SQIVND (reference sequence). The length of the CDR3 is 14 residues. V was clipped by 5 bases and J by 8 bases; unmatched bases: 11. The CDR3 loop is CASSAYDRRGGYTF. CDR3 nucleotides: TGTGCCAGTAGTGCTTACGACCGCAGGGGGGGCTACACCTTC.

The chain is built from TRBV12-5 and TRBJ2-7, with D tentatively TRBD1 (6 bases). The germline V gene has CDR1 LGHNT and CDR2 FRNRAP. This CDR3 contains 13 residues. The V gene lost 6 bases and the J gene lost 3 bases, with 12 bases spanning the gap. The CDR3 sequence is CASGPETGYEQYF. The CDR3 DNA follows: TGTGCTAGTGGGCCCGAGACAGGCTACGAGCAGTACTTC.

In its sample, this clone was seen once. This chain links TRBV12-5 with TRBJ2-1; possible D gene TRBD2, 7 bases. The germline gives CDR1 LGHNT, CDR2 FRNRAP. The CDR3 loop spans 17 amino acids. V was cut by 6 bases and J by 5 bases, with 23 bases left in between. CDR3 sequence: CASGFPRGSGDNNEQFF. The CDR3 bases are TGTGCTAGTGGATTCCCCCGGGGGAGCGGGGACAACAATGAGCAGTTCTTC.

The chain employs TRBV5-1 and TRBJ2-1, with D perhaps matching TRBD1 (5 bases). There are 13 residues in the CDR3. The germline gives CDR1 SGHRS, CDR2 YFSETQ. Between the trimmed V and J ends, which lost 0 bases and 10 bases, there was a span of 11 bases. CDR3 protein: CASSLADIGEQFF. In DNA form, the CDR3 reads TGCGCCAGCAGCTTGGCGGACATCGGGGAGCAGTTCTTC. The entire variable domain, with the rest obtained from reference TRBV5-1 and TRBJ2-1, is as follows: KAGVTQTPRYLIKTRGQQVTLSCSPISGHRSVSWYQQTPGQGLQFLFEYFSETQRNKGNFPGRFSGRQFSNSRSEMNVSTLELGDSALYLCASSLADIGEQFFGPGTRLTVL.

The genes are TRBV2 and TRBJ1-1, with 8 bases fitting TRBD1. After removal of 7 bases from V and 3 bases from J, the junction contained 10 bases not matched to a gene. The CDR3 covers 15 residues. From germline, CDR1 is SNHLY and CDR2 FYNNEI. The CDR3 bases are TGTGCCAGCACTCCAAGGGCACAGGGGGACACTGAAGCTTTCTTT. Translating gives CASTPRAQGDTEAFF.

The chain joins TRBV30 to TRBJ1-6; D is perhaps TRBD1 (6 bases). The germline V gene encodes CDR1 GTSNPN and CDR2 SVGIG (reference sequence). V was trimmed by 0 bases and J by 8 bases, leaving 14 bases between them. CDR3 length: 15 amino acids. This chain's CDR3 is CAWSVLGRGHSPLHF. The CDR3 bases are TGTGCCTGGAGTGTCCTGGGCAGGGGTCATTCACCCCTCCACTTT.

The rearrangement links TRBV15 to TRBJ2-2; D unclear. CDR1 and CDR2 from the germline V gene are LNHNV and YYDKDF (reference sequence). This CDR3 comprises 14 residues. The V and J ends lost 3 bases and 3 bases respectively, with 8 bases between them. CDR3 nucleotides: TGTGCCACCAGCAGTCCCCGTCACACCGGGGAGCTGTTTTTT. It is translated as CATSSPRHTGELFF.

The J gene is TRBJ2-3, the V gene TRBV4-1, with 12 bases identical to TRBD2. CDR3 length equals 17 residues. CDR1 is MGHRA, CDR2 YSYEKL, per germline. V lost 1 base, J lost 6 bases, and 8 bases stayed unmatched. CDR3 in amino acids: CASSQVGGLAGGDTQYF. The CDR3 nucleotides are TGCGCCAGCAGCCAAGTTGGGGGGCTAGCGGGAGGGGATACGCAGTATTTT.

The chain is built from TRBV29-1 and TRBJ1-4; D remains unclear. V shed 4 bases and J shed 8 bases, with 20 bases lying between them. CDR1 SQVTM and CDR2 ANQGSEA come from the germline V gene. This CDR3 has 15 amino acids. The DNA of the CDR3 is TGCAGCGTTGTAATTTCGGGTCAAGGTTGGGAAAAACTGTTTTTT. It translates to CSVVISGQGWEKLFF.